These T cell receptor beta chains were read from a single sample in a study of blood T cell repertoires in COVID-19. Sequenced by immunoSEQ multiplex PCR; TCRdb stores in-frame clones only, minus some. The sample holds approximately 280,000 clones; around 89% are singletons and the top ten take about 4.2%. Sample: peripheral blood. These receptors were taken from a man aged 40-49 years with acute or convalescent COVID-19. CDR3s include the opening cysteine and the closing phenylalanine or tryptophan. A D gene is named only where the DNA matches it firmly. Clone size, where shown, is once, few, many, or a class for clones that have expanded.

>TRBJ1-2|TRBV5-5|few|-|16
CASSLSSPVLRPGYTF
TGTGCCAGCAGCTTGTCGTCTCCGGTACTCCGTCCCGGCTACACCTTC
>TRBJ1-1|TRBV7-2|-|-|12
CASSLMRAEAFF
TGTGCCAGCAGCTTGATGAGGGCGGAAGCTTTCTTT
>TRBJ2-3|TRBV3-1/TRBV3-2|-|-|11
CASSLQNTQYF
TGTGCCAGCAGCCTACAGAATACGCAGTATTTT
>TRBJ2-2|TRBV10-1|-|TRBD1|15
CASSRRDRGTGELFF
TGCGCCAGCAGTCGCCGGGACAGGGGCACCGGGGAGCTGTTTTTT
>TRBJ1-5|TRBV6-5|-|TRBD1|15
CASSRGQGGDQPQHF
TGTGCCAGCAGTCGAGGACAGGGGGGCGATCAGCCCCAGCATTTT
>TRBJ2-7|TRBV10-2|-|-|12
CASAAVAYEQYF
TGCGCCAGCGCGGCGGTCGCCTACGAGCAGTACTTC
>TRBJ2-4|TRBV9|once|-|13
CARRGSGENIQYF
TGTGCCAGACGGGGATCCGGGGAAAACATTCAGTACTTC
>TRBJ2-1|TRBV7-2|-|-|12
CASSLTGNEQFF
TGTGCCAGCAGCTTAACCGGGAATGAGCAGTTCTTC
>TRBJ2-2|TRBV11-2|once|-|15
CASSLGVLNTGELFF
TGTGCCAGCAGCTTAGGAGTCTTAAACACCGGGGAGCTGTTTTTT
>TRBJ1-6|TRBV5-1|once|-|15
CASSPEAQRNSPLHF
TGCGCCAGCAGCCCCGAGGCTCAGAGGAATTCACCCCTCCACTTT
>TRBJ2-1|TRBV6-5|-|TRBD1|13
CAAQDRGRNEQFF
TGTGCCGCACAGGACAGGGGGAGGAATGAGCAGTTCTTC
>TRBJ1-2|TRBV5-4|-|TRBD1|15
CASSSKQGVGYGYTF
TGTGCCAGCAGCTCCAAACAGGGGGTGGGCTATGGCTACACCTTC
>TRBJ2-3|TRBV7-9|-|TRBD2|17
CASSLDTSGGFTDTQYF
TGTGCCAGCAGCTTAGATACCAGCGGGGGGTTCACAGATACGCAGTATTTT
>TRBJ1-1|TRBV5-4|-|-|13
CASSEESWSEAFF
TGTGCCAGCAGCGAAGAATCGTGGAGTGAAGCTTTCTTT
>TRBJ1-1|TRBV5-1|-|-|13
CASSLGGNAEAFF
TGCGCCAGCTCACTGGGGGGTAATGCTGAAGCTTTCTTT
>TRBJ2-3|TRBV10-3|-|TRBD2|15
CAISAATGGGDTQYF
TGTGCCATCAGTGCGGCTACGGGGGGGGGAGATACGCAGTATTTT
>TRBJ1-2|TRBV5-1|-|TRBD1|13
CASSFQGANGYTF
TGCGCCAGCAGCTTTCAGGGGGCAAACGGCTACACCTTC
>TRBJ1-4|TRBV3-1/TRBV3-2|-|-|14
CASSQRTVDEKLFF
TGTGCCAGCAGCCAACGGACAGTTGATGAAAAACTGTTTTTT
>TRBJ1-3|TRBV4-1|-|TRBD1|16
CASSREDRGSGNTIYF
TGCGCCAGCAGCCGAGAAGACAGGGGCTCTGGAAACACCATATATTTT
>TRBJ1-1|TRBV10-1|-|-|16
CASSESRKRRDTEAFF
TGCGCCAGCAGTGAGTCGAGGAAGAGACGGGACACTGAAGCTTTCTTT
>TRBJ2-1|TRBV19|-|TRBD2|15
CASLGGLAGYNEQFF
TGTGCCAGTTTGGGGGGACTAGCGGGGTACAATGAGCAGTTCTTC
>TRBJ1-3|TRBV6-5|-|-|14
CASSRVGLGNTIYF
TGTGCCAGCAGCCGGGTGGGGCTTGGAAACACCATATATTTT
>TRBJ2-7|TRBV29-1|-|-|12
CSVYESSYEQYF
TGCAGCGTTTACGAGAGTTCCTACGAGCAGTACTTC
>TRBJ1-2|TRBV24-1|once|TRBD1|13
CATRAQGNYGYTF
TGTGCCACCAGAGCACAGGGGAACTATGGCTACACCTTC
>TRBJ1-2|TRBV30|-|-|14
CAWSVGGPSYGYTF
TGTGCCTGGAGTGTAGGGGGTCCCAGCTATGGCTACACCTTC
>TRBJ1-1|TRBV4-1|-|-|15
CASSLGRESNTEAFF
TGCGCCAGCAGCCTAGGACGGGAATCGAACACTGAAGCTTTCTTT
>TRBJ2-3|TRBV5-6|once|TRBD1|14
CASSSDRGGDTQYF
TGTGCCAGCAGCTCCGACAGGGGTGGAGATACGCAGTATTTT
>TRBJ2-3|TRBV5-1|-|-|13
CASSLIPTDTQYF
TGCGCCAGCAGCCTTATCCCCACAGATACGCAGTATTTT